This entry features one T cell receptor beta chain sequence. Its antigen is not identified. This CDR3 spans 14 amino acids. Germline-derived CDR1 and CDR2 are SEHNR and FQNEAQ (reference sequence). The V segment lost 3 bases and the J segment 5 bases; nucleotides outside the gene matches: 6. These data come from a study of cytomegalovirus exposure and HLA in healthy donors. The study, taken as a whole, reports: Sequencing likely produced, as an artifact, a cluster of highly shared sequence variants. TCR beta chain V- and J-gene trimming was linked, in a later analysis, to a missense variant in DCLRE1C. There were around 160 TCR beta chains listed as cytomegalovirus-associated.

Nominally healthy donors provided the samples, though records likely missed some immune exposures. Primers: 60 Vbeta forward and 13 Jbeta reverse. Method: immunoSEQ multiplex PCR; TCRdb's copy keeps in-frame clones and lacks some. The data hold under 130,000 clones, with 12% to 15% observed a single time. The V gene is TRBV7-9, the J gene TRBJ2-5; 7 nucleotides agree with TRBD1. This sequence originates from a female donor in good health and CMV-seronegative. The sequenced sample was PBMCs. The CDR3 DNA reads TGTGCCAGCAGCTTGAGCAGGGGGTTCGAGACCCAGTACTTC. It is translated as CASSLSRGFETQYF.